The 13 T cell receptor beta chains listed next were all sequenced from one sample in a study of cytomegalovirus exposure and HLA in healthy donors. PCR used 60 Vbeta primers and 13 Jbeta primers. Profiled with immunoSEQ multiplex PCR; TCRdb holds only in-frame clones, not every one. Altogether fewer than 250,000 clones are present, roughly 80% being singletons, with the ten largest covering roughly 1.5%. The sequenced material came from PBMCs. The receptors here all came from a woman between 18 and 29 years old in good health and CMV-seronegative.

This chain uses TRBV5-4 with TRBJ1-2; no clear D gene. The V gene's germline CDR1 is SGHNT and CDR2 YYREEE (reference sequence). The CDR3 sequence is 12 residues long. V was clipped by 0 bases and J by 6 bases, with 6 bases between them. CDR3 region: CASSLVRDGYTF. DNA of the CDR3: TGTGCCAGCAGCTTGGTGCGGGATGGCTACACCTTC.

V gene TRBV5-1 combines with J gene TRBJ1-2, with D hard to call. This CDR3 is 13 amino acids long. Per germline, CDR1 SGHRS and CDR2 YFSETQ. Trimming stripped 0 bases from V and 4 bases from J, with 7 bases between. The CDR3 DNA sequence: TGCGCCAGCAGCTTGGCCGCGGGCTATGGCTACACCTTC. The encoded protein is CASSLAAGYGYTF.

The rearrangement uses TRBV9 and TRBJ2-7; 7 nucleotides agree with TRBD2. V lost 0 bases and J lost 6; bases outside the gene matches: 9. The germline CDR1 and CDR2 sequences are SGDLS and YYNGEE. This CDR3 contains 15 residues. CDR3 protein: CASSVVVRECREQYF. CDR3 bases: TGTGCCAGCAGCGTAGTAGTGCGGGAGTGTCGCGAGCAGTACTTC.

This clone was detected a few times. The chain couples TRBV27 to TRBJ1-2; D remains ambiguous. CDR1 is MNHEY and CDR2 is SMNVEV in the germline V gene (reference sequence). The CDR3 has 14 residues. V lost 3 bases to trimming and J lost 0 bases, with 8 bases between them. The CDR3 reads CASSFNGANYGYTF. CDR3 coding DNA: TGTGCCAGCAGTTTCAACGGGGCTAACTATGGCTACACCTTC.

V usage is TRBV28 and J usage is TRBJ1-5, with 9 bases that match TRBD1. The germline gives CDR1 MDHEN, CDR2 SYDVKM. V lost 3 bases to trimming and J lost 3 bases; unmatched junction nucleotides: 3. This CDR3 is built from 15 residues. CDR3 sequence: CASSLGQGLNQPQHF. The CDR3 coding sequence is TGTGCCAGCAGTTTGGGACAGGGACTCAATCAGCCCCAGCATTTT.

This sequence joins TRBV2 and TRBJ2-7, with D possibly matching TRBD1 (6 bases). Deletions cut 6 bases from V and 5 bases from J, with 14 bases between. CDR1 and CDR2 from the germline V gene are SNHLY and FYNNEI. The CDR3 has 13 amino acids. The CDR3 nucleotides read TGTGCCAGCAGAGCCACAGGGTCCCACGAGCAGTACTTC. Translation gives CASRATGSHEQYF.

The chain combines TRBV5-4 with TRBJ1-6; 9 nucleotides line up with TRBD1. This CDR3 is 15 amino acids long. V lost 2 bases to trimming and J lost 7 bases; unmatched junction nucleotides: 4. CDR1 SGHNT and CDR2 YYREEE come from the germline V gene (reference sequence). The CDR3 DNA is TGTGCCAGCAGCTTTCCGGGACAGGGAAATTCACCCCTCCACTTT. Translating gives CASSFPGQGNSPLHF.

V is TRBV18 and J is TRBJ2-1, with 9 bases matching TRBD1. The J segment lost 7 bases and the V segment lost 5 bases, leaving 6 bases of the junction unmatched. The CDR3 totals 14 residues. The germline CDR1 and CDR2 sequences are KGHSH and LQKENI. The CDR3: CASSSGTGRNEQFF. CDR3 bases: TGTGCCAGCTCATCGGGGACAGGGAGGAATGAGCAGTTCTTC.

The chain combines TRBV7-2 with TRBJ1-2; 8 bases are a match to TRBD1. The CDR3 sequence is 16 residues long. The germline gives CDR1 SGHTA, CDR2 FQGNSA. V lost 1 base and J lost 4; bases outside the gene matches: 8. The CDR3 protein is CASSLDGTGSLYGYTF. The CDR3 DNA is TGTGCCAGCAGCTTAGACGGGACAGGATCTCTCTATGGCTACACCTTC. Complete variable domain (other parts from reference TRBV7-2 and TRBJ1-2): GAGVSQSPSNKVTEKGKDVELRCDPISGHTALYWYRQSLGQGLEFLIYFQGNSAPDKSGLPSDRFSAERTGGSVSTLTIQRTQQEDSAVYLCASSLDGTGSLYGYTFGSGTRLTVV.

This chain joins TRBV25-1 and TRBJ2-5, with 10 bases matching TRBD1. This CDR3 has 15 amino acids. CDR1 is MGHDK, CDR2 SYGVNS, per germline. Germline trimming cut 7 bases from V and 1 base from J; bases unmatched to any gene: 6. The CDR3 is CASKTRTGGQETQYF. The CDR3 DNA is TGTGCCAGCAAAACGAGGACAGGGGGCCAAGAGACCCAGTACTTC.

The gene calls are TRBV13 and TRBJ2-7; 7 bases are a match to TRBD1. CDR3 length: 13 residues. Germline CDR1 is PRHDT and CDR2 is FYEKMQ (reference sequence). Trimming at V came to 4 bases and at J to 1 base, leaving 1 base not matched to a gene. CDR3 sequence: CASSSGQSYEQYF. As DNA, the CDR3 is TGTGCCAGCAGCTCGGGACAGTCCTACGAGCAGTACTTC.

In this sample, this clone turned up once. The V gene is TRBV28, the J gene TRBJ2-3; D ambiguous. The CDR3 has 12 amino acids. V lost 9 bases and J lost 2, with 9 bases in between. Germline CDR1 MDHEN, CDR2 SYDVKM. This CDR3 is CASSSLTDTQYF. As DNA, the CDR3 is TGTGCCAGTTCTTCTCTCACAGATACGCAGTATTTT. The full variable domain, with the rest looked up from reference TRBV28 and TRBJ2-3, is DVKVTQSSRYLVKRTGEKVFLECVQDMDHENMFWYRQDPGLGLRLIYFSYDVKMKEKGDIPEGYSVSREKKERFSLILESASTNQTSMYLCASSSLTDTQYFGPGTRLTVL.

The V call is TRBV9, the J call TRBJ2-7, with TRBD1 matching over 9 bases. The germline CDR1 and CDR2 sequences are SGDLS and YYNGEE. This CDR3 has 15 residues. The trim removed 3 bases at V and 1 base at J, leaving 5 bases unmatched. The CDR3 DNA reads as TGTGCCAGCAGCGAGGGGGGACAGGGTTCCTACGAGCAGTACTTC. It codes for CASSEGGQGSYEQYF.